Below, 17 T cell receptor beta chains from the same sample are listed, as sequenced in a study of CD8+CD57+ T cells in acquired aplastic anemia. The study profiled TCR beta VDJ and CDR3 using genomic DNA as template. TCRdb analysed the reads with MiXCR anew, one entry per CDR3 protein. The table has a few hundred thousand distinct CDR3 sequences, almost 50% seen once; the top ten hold less than 20%. CD8+CD57+ cell expansion had been shown by flow cytometry in patients chosen for sequencing. Material for sequencing was sorted CD4+, CD8+, or CD8+CD57+ T cells (not recorded which) from PBMCs. These receptors all come from a human donor with aplastic anemia.

This chain's CDR3 is CASSAGTPNSPLHF. In DNA form, the CDR3 reads TGTGCCAGCTCAGCCGGGACACCTAATTCACCCCTCCACTTT. The rearrangement uses TRBV18 and TRBJ1-6; perhaps TRBD1 as D (6 bases). V lost 5 bases and J 6 bases, leaving 11 bases between the germline ends. Germline V gene lookup returns CDR1 KGHSH and CDR2 LQKENI. This CDR3 contains 14 residues.

The rearrangement uses TRBV20-1 and TRBJ2-1; tentative D call: TRBD1 (6 bases). Trimming removed 5 bases at V and 4 bases at J, with 12 bases between. CDR3 length: 13 residues. CDR1 is DFQATT and CDR2 is SNEGSKA in the germline V gene (reference sequence). The CDR3 DNA follows: TGCAGTGCTCGTGGACAGCCTTACAATGAGCAGTTCTTC. Translation: CSARGQPYNEQFF.

Of note for this clonotype: Germline and junction disagree at one end, which may indicate a read error. The chain employs TRBV2 and TRBJ1-1; D may be TRBD1 (5 bases). Germline V gene sequence: CDR1 SNHLY, CDR2 FYNNEI. The CDR3 is 12 amino acids. The CDR3 protein is CASGDSNTEAFF. Written as DNA, the CDR3 is TGTGCCAGCGGTGACAGTAACACTGAAGCTTTCTTT.

The rearrangement joins TRBV24-1 to TRBJ2-1, with 11 bases fitting TRBD2. From germline, CDR1 is KGHDR and CDR2 SFDVKD. CDR3 length equals 16 residues. Trimming cost V 4 bases and J 3 bases; bases outside gene matches: 4. The CDR3 DNA is TGTGCCACCAGTGACACTAGCGGGGGACACTACAATGAGCAGTTCTTC. Protein sequence: CATSDTSGGHYNEQFF.

The chain carries TRBV10-3 and TRBJ2-7, with TRBD1 identical over 10 bases. The CDR3 consists of 14 residues. Per the germline V gene, CDR1 is ENHRY and CDR2 is SYGVKD. The trim removed 6 bases at V and 1 base at J, leaving 3 bases unmatched. CDR3: CAISGTGESYEQYF. Here the CDR3 DNA reads TGTGCCATCAGCGGGACAGGGGAATCCTACGAGCAGTACTTC.

The genes are TRBV2 and TRBJ2-1; D is uncertain. The V end lost 1 base, the J end lost 7 bases, and 2 bases lay between the germline ends. CDR1 is SNHLY, CDR2 FYNNEI, per germline. The CDR3 has 11 residues. CDR3 amino acids: CASSEVNEQFF. CDR3 bases: TGTGCCAGCAGTGAAGTTAATGAGCAGTTCTTC. The variable domain in full, with the rest retrieved from reference TRBV2 and TRBJ2-1, is EPEVTQTPSHQVTQMGQEVILRCVPISNHLYFYWYRQILGQKVEFLVSFYNNEISEKSEIFDDQFSVERPDGSNFTLKIRSTKLEDSAMYFCASSEVNEQFFGPGTRLTVL.

This clonotype was seen many times. The chain couples TRBV10-2 to TRBJ1-6, with 8 bases fitting TRBD1. CDR3 length: 14 amino acids. CDR1 is WSHSY, CDR2 SAAADI, per germline. The J segment lost 5 bases and the V segment lost 9 bases, leaving 6 bases of the junction unmatched. CDR3 loop: CASHQGAHNSPLHF. The CDR3 nucleotides are TGCGCCAGTCATCAGGGGGCCCATAATTCACCCCTCCACTTT.

Comments on this clonotype: No conserved phenylalanine or tryptophan ends this CDR3, so it is likely a read error. The chain carries TRBV7-8 and TRBJ2-5, with 8 bases fitting TRBD1. Germline CDR1 reads SGHVS; CDR2 reads FQNEAQ. CDR3 size: 13 residues. After removal of 4 bases from V and 4 bases from J, the junction contained 2 bases not matched to a gene. The CDR3 DNA follows: TGTGCCAGCAGCTCACAGGGGGGAGAGACCCAGTACCTC. Its translation: CASSSQGGETQYL.

This clonotype appeared many times. The chain is built from TRBV2 and TRBJ1-6; 7 nucleotides line up with TRBD1. The CDR3 extends over 16 amino acids. V lost 5 bases and J lost 7; bases outside the gene matches: 11. Per germline, CDR1 SNHLY and CDR2 FYNNEI. The CDR3 DNA reads TGTGCCAGCAGTTCTCAACAGGGGTCGATCAATTCACCCCTCCACTTT. It is translated as CASSSQQGSINSPLHF. The full variable domain, with the rest looked up from reference TRBV2 and TRBJ1-6, is EPEVTQTPSHQVTQMGQEVILRCVPISNHLYFYWYRQILGQKVEFLVSFYNNEISEKSEIFDDQFSVERPDGSNFTLKIRSTKLEDSAMYFCASSSQQGSINSPLHFGNGTRLTVT.

The V and J genes are TRBV19 and TRBJ2-7; 7 bases fit TRBD1. V was pared by 7 bases and J by 4 bases, with 10 bases of the junction left unmatched. Looked up from germline, CDR1 is LNHDA and CDR2 is SQIVND (reference sequence). CDR3 size: 14 residues. CDR3 DNA sequence: TGTGCCAGTAAACCACAGGGGCCAGGGTACGAGCAGTACTTC. This sequence encodes CASKPQGPGYEQYF.

The genes are TRBV7-6 and TRBJ2-7; D is possibly TRBD2 (6 bases). The CDR3 is 14 residues long. Trimming left V 5 bases short and J 3 bases short, with 14 bases between. Germline V CDR1 and CDR2: SGHVS, FNYEAQ. CDR3 in DNA: TGTGCCAGCAGCCCTGGGGGGAGCTACTACGAGCAGTACTTC. It encodes CASSPGGSYYEQYF.

This clonotype was counted ten times or more. The V and J genes are TRBV12-3 or TRBV12-4 and TRBJ1-5; TRBD1 matches 9 bases. This CDR3 comprises 17 residues. Losses at the gene ends were 5 bases for V and 1 base for J; bases not matched to a gene: 9. The CDR3 nucleotides are TGTGCCAGCAGTACGGGACAGGGTATTCGGAGCAATCAGCCCCAGCATTTT. Protein: CASSTGQGIRSNQPQHF.

This rearrangement joins TRBV10-3 to TRBJ2-7; D remains unclear. V dropped 8 bases and J dropped 5 bases, with 13 bases sitting between them. Germline V CDR1 and CDR2: ENHRY, SYGVKD. The CDR3 is made up of 12 amino acids. For the CDR3, the DNA is TGTGCCATCGGCCCGGGTGCGAACGAGCAGTACGTC. Its translation: CAIGPGANEQYV.

This sequence joins TRBV2 and TRBJ2-7; no definite D call. The CDR3 consists of 15 residues. V shed 5 bases and J shed 3 bases, with 17 bases lying between them. Per the germline V gene, CDR1 is SNHLY and CDR2 is FYNNEI. The CDR3 is CASSQEADSVYEQYF. The CDR3 region has the DNA TGTGCCAGCAGTCAAGAGGCCGATTCGGTCTACGAGCAGTACTTC.

This clonotype was seen only a few times. V and J are TRBV15 and TRBJ1-5; 8 nucleotides align to TRBD1. The CDR3 is 14 amino acids. V trimming: 6 bases; J trimming: 4 bases; junction bases outside the gene matches: 5. Per the germline V gene, CDR1 is LNHNV and CDR2 is YYDKDF (reference sequence). Here the CDR3 DNA reads TGTGCCACCAGTGTAGACAGGGGAAATCAGCCCCAGCATTTT. Protein product: CATSVDRGNQPQHF.

This rearrangement joins TRBV14 to TRBJ1-6, with D perhaps matching TRBD1 (5 bases). Germline CDR1 is SGHDN and CDR2 is FVKESK. V was cut by 1 base and J by 6 bases, with 16 bases left in between. The CDR3 contains 17 residues. The CDR3 DNA sequence: TGTGCCAGCAGCCAAGTAGCGGGGGGTAAGGGTAATTCACCCCTCCACTTT. The encoded protein is CASSQVAGGKGNSPLHF.

This clonotype was observed many times. The chain is built from TRBV7-2 and TRBJ2-1; 12 nucleotides agree with TRBD2. This CDR3 region has 18 residues. The V gene end was trimmed by 2 bases and the J gene end by 1 base; junction bases not matched to a gene: 6. From germline, CDR1 is SGHTA and CDR2 FQGNSA. The CDR3 spells CASSLPSGGGRSYNEQFF. CDR3 DNA: TGTGCCAGCAGCTTACCTAGCGGGGGGGGTCGGTCCTACAATGAGCAGTTCTTC.